This entry features one T cell receptor beta chain sequence. The data were obtained in a study of OX40 agonist ivuxolimab in advanced cancers. Assay used: immunoSEQ multiplex PCR; TCRdb lists only in-frame clones, some missing. Found here are about 84,000 clones, more than 80% of them singletons; the top ten hold approximately 0.22%. The sequenced sample was CD4+ or CD8+ T cells sorted from blood, obtained in a trial of the OX40 agonist ivuxolimab. This TCR was recovered from an adult with an advanced solid tumor such as melanoma, head and neck, liver or kidney cancer.

The CDR3 DNA is TGTGCCAGTAGTATGGAGACACCCTACTATGGCTACACCTTC. It is translated as CASSMETPYYGYTF. The rearrangement links TRBV19 to TRBJ1-2, with unresolved D. The V gene's germline CDR1 is LNHDA and CDR2 SQIVND (reference sequence). V was shortened by 3 bases and J by 3 bases, with 11 bases between the two germline ends. This CDR3 comprises 14 residues.